The rows below give T cell receptor beta chains drawn from one sample of a study of tumor-infiltrating lymphocytes in primary liver carcinoma. TCRdb independently ran MiXCR on the multiplex PCR reads; one entry per CDR3 protein. The profile shows hundreds of thousands of distinct CDR3 sequences, more than 55% of them singletons. The sample consisted of peripheral blood. The receptors come from a man aged 35 to 55 with primary liver carcinoma and hepatitis B virus infection. Each CDR3 is given with its conserved first and last residue. The D gene is left open where the match is weak. Expanded clones get a size class; other rows say once, few or many, or leave the size out.

TGTGCCAGTAGTCCGTATGGGGGGAATCAGCCCCAGCATTTT,CASSPYGGNQPQHF,.,TRBJ1-5,.,TRBV19
TGTGCCAGCAGCCCCGACCGGGACCCCAACTACGAGCAGTACTTC,CASSPDRDPNYEQYF,.,TRBJ2-7,.,TRBV7-3
TGTGCCAGCAGTTTTGGGGGCCTAGCGGGAGGATCGTCCTACGAGCAGTACTTC,CASSFGGLAGGSSYEQYF,TRBD2,TRBJ2-7,.,TRBV28
TGTGCCAGCAGGTCGAGGACTAGCGGGACCCACTACGATGGGCAGTTCTTC,CASRSRTSGTHYDGQFF,TRBD2,TRBJ2-1,.,TRBV6-5
TGTGCCAGCAGGGCCGGGACAGGGGGCCAGCCCCAGCATTTT,CASRAGTGGQPQHF,TRBD1,TRBJ1-5,few,TRBV6-1
TGTGCCAGCCACAGGACCACAGATACGCAGTATTTT,CASHRTTDTQYF,.,TRBJ2-3,.,TRBV28
TGTGCCTGCAGTAACCGGGACAGGGGCCAAGAGACCCAGTACTTC,CACSNRDRGQETQYF,TRBD1,TRBJ2-5,.,TRBV6-2/TRBV6-3
TGTGCCATTTCACGGGACAGGGGGTGGCAGGACACTGAAGCTTTCTTT,CAISRDRGWQDTEAFF,TRBD1,TRBJ1-1,many,TRBV10-3
TGTACCAGCCACTCGGGGGGCTTATTGAACACTGAAGCTTTCTTT,CTSHSGGLLNTEAFF,.,TRBJ1-1,.,TRBV6-6
TGTGCCGGCAGTCACTGGGGGACCGACAATGAGCAGTTCTTC,CAGSHWGTDNEQFF,.,TRBJ2-1,.,TRBV11-3
TGTGCCAGCAGTTATAATCAGGGGGCGCAGGATGAGCGGCTCTTC,CASSYNQGAQDERLF,TRBD1,TRBJ2-1,.,TRBV6-2/TRBV6-3
TGTGCCAGCAGGACGGTTGGGGACAGGGGGTCCTACGAGCATTACTTC,CASRTVGDRGSYEHYF,TRBD1,TRBJ2-7,.,TRBV6-1
TGTGCCCGGAGTAGGCGAGGGGTAGTGTACATTCAGTACTTC,CARSRRGVVYIQYF,.,TRBJ2-4,.,TRBV30
TGTACCGGCAGCTTGGCGGGGACGATGAACATCGGGGAGCTGTTTTTT,CTGSLAGTMNIGELFF,.,TRBJ2-2,.,TRBV11-3
TGCGCCAGCAGCCAAGTACCAGCAGGGGGAAATAATTCACTCCTCCGCTTT,CASSQVPAGGNNSLLRF,TRBD1,TRBJ1-6,.,TRBV4-3
TGCAGCGTACCGGGACTAGTGGTAGGTGAGCAGTTCTTC,CSVPGLVVGEQFF,TRBD2,TRBJ2-1,medium-sized,TRBV29-1
TGTGCCAACAGTTACCAGGGAGACGGGTACAACGAGCAGTTCTTC,CANSYQGDGYNEQFF,.,TRBJ2-1,.,TRBV6-6
TGTGCCAGCAGCAAAGGACTAGCGGAAGGTACGCAGTATTTT,CASSKGLAEGTQYF,.,TRBJ2-3,.,TRBV21-1
TGTGCCAGCAGTTCCCGACAGGGTAACACTGAAGCTTTCTTT,CASSSRQGNTEAFF,TRBD1,TRBJ1-1,many,TRBV12-3/TRBV12-4
TGTGCCAGCAGCTTGACTCAGGACACTGAAGCTTTCTTT,CASSLTQDTEAFF,.,TRBJ1-1,many,TRBV5-4
TGTGCCAGCAGCTTCCATATGAATGAGCAGTTCTTC,CASSFHMNEQFF,.,TRBJ2-1,few,TRBV11-2
TGCAGCGCCTCAAGGGGCCCCCGGGAGACCCAGTACTTC,CSASRGPRETQYF,.,TRBJ2-5,.,TRBV29-1
TGTGCCAGGAATCGCCGAACAGGCTACACCTTC,CARNRRTGYTF,.,TRBJ1-2,.,TRBV12-3/TRBV12-4
TGTGCCAGCAGTCTGAGGGCTAGCGGGGGTGCCTACAATGAGCAGTTCTTC,CASSLRASGGAYNEQFF,TRBD2,TRBJ2-1,.,TRBV12-3/TRBV12-4
TGTGCCAGCAGTAACCCAGGCTTGACTAGCAATCAGCCCCAGCATTTT,CASSNPGLTSNQPQHF,.,TRBJ1-5,few,TRBV28
TGTGCCAGCAGCTTAAGGCCCGGAACTAGCGGAAATGAGCAGTTCTTC,CASSLRPGTSGNEQFF,TRBD2,TRBJ2-1,.,TRBV11-2
TGTGCCTGGAGTGTAGGAAGCTCCTATAATTCACCCCTCCACTTT,CAWSVGSSYNSPLHF,.,TRBJ1-6,.,TRBV30
TGTGCCAGCACCATCCAGAGGGTTAGTACAGATACGCATTATTTT,CASTIQRVSTDTHYF,.,TRBJ2-3,.,TRBV6-1
TGTGCCAGCAGCTTAGTTGCAGGGATCTCCTTCGAGCAGTACTTC,CASSLVAGISFEQYF,.,TRBJ2-7,.,TRBV11-2
TGTGCCAGCAGACCTTCACCGGGACATAACACTGAAGCTTTCTTT,CASRPSPGHNTEAFF,.,TRBJ1-1,many,TRBV6-5
TGTGCCAGCTCACCAGGGGGGCGCGATGAAAAACTGTTTTTT,CASSPGGRDEKLFF,.,TRBJ1-4,.,TRBV18
TGCAGCGTTGAAGACTCTTACAATGAGCAGTTCTTC,CSVEDSYNEQFF,.,TRBJ2-1,many,TRBV29-1
TGCAGCGTTGTCAGGGCGGGAGCGTACAGCGGGGAGCTGTTTTTT,CSVVRAGAYSGELFF,TRBD2,TRBJ2-2,.,TRBV29-1
TGTGCCAGCAGCTCGGAAGGCAGGCCATGGGGGGGAGTAAACACCGGGGAGCTGTTTTTT,CASSSEGRPWGGVNTGELFF,TRBD2,TRBJ2-2,.,TRBV5-5
TGTGCCAGCAATAACAGGGGGGCAACCTACGGGCAGTACTTC,CASNNRGATYGQYF,TRBD1,TRBJ2-7,.,TRBV6-6
TGCAGTGCACTACAGGGGAATCTGCAAGAGACCCAGTACTTC,CSALQGNLQETQYF,TRBD1,TRBJ2-5,.,TRBV20-1
TGTGCCAGCGGTGAGACAGGCGAGACGCCCCAGCATTTT,CASGETGETPQHF,.,TRBJ1-5,.,TRBV6-1
TGTGCCAGCAGCCAAGTCGAGCAGCCCTATGGCTACACCTTC,CASSQVEQPYGYTF,.,TRBJ1-2,.,TRBV14
TGTGCCAGTAGTCTTGGACAGGGGAGGGAGTTCTTC,CASSLGQGREFF,TRBD1,TRBJ2-1,.,TRBV19
TGTGCCAGCAGTGAATCATTGGAGGGCGGGGAGACCCAGTACTTC,CASSESLEGGETQYF,.,TRBJ2-5,many,TRBV6-1
TGTGCCAGCAGTCGTACGCCGGAGGCCACCGGGGAGCTGTTTTTT,CASSRTPEATGELFF,.,TRBJ2-2,many,TRBV6-6
TGTGCCAGCAGTTACGTAGGGGCGGAGACCCAGTACTTC,CASSYVGAETQYF,.,TRBJ2-5,.,TRBV6-5
TGTGCCAGCAGCTTAACAGTCAGAGGGGAGGACAATGAGCAGTTCTTC,CASSLTVRGEDNEQFF,.,TRBJ2-1,.,TRBV11-3
TGCGCCAGCAGCTTGGACTCCTTCTCCTACGAGCAGTACTTC,CASSLDSFSYEQYF,.,TRBJ2-7,few,TRBV5-1
TGCAGCGTTGAATATAGCGGGAGCTACAATGAGCAGTTCTTC,CSVEYSGSYNEQFF,TRBD2,TRBJ2-1,many,TRBV29-1
TGTGCCATCAGTACAGGCGACGGTAAAAACATTCAGTACTTC,CAISTGDGKNIQYF,.,TRBJ2-4,many,TRBV10-3
TGTGCCAGTAGCCTCCACGGGGATAAGCGGGAGACCTCCTACGATGAGCAGTTCTTC,CASSLHGDKRETSYDEQFF,TRBD2,TRBJ2-1,few,TRBV4-2
TGTGCCAGCGGTCTGAACTCCTACGAGCAGTACTTC,CASGLNSYEQYF,.,TRBJ2-7,many,TRBV6-2/TRBV6-3
TGTACCAGTAGTTTCGAGAGGAACACTGAAGCTTTCTTT,CTSSFERNTEAFF,.,TRBJ1-1,.,TRBV6-4
TGTGTCAGCAGCTTGAAGCGGGAGTCCGCCGATATGCAGTATTTT,CVSSLKRESADMQYF,TRBD2,TRBJ2-3,.,TRBV5-4
TGTGCCAACAGGCCGGGTAGAGGGGTGCGGTACGAGCAGTACTTC,CANRPGRGVRYEQYF,.,TRBJ2-7,few,TRBV28
TGTGCCAGCAGCTTGGCTGTATTTTGGAGCGAGGGCTACGAGCAGTACTTC,CASSLAVFWSEGYEQYF,.,TRBJ2-7,.,TRBV5-1
TGTGCCAGCAGCTCCTCGGACAGGACCATATATTTT,CASSSSDRTIYF,TRBD1,TRBJ1-3,.,TRBV9